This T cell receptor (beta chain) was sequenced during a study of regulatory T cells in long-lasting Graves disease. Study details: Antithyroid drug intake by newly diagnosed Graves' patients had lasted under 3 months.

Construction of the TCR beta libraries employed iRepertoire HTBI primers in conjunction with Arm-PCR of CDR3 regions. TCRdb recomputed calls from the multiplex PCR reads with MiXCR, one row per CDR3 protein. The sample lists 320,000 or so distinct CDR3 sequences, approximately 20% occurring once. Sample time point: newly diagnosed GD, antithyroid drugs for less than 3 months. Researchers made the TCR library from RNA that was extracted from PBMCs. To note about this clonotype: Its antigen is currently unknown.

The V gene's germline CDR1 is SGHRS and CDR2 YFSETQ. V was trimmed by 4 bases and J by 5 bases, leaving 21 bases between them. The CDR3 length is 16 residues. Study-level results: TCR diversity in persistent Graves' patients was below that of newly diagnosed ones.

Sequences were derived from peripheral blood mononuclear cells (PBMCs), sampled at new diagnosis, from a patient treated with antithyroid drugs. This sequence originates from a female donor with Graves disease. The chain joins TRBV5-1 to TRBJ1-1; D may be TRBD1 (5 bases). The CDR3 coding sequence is TGCGCCAGCAGCACTACCCGACAGTTCCTGGGGACTGAAGCTTTCTTT. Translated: CASSTTRQFLGTEAFF.